The TCR beta chain under discussion was sequenced for a study of breast tumors, draining lymph nodes, adjacent tissues. Study findings and constraints: The data were judged consistent with most tumor T cells coming from lymph node and expanding in tumor.

This clonotype was recorded many times. Its antigen is not known. TCRdb fed the multiplex PCR reads into MiXCR, producing one record per CDR3 protein. The data hold about 230,000 distinct CDR3 sequences, with 32% observed a single time. The lymph nodes were axillary draining lymph nodes from breast cancer patients. Trimming took 5 bases from V and 8 from J, leaving 13 bases between them. The CDR3 loop spans 13 amino acids. The TCR comes from a female donor with breast cancer. Some clones in this sample may be carry-over from other donors' samples. The chain employs TRBV12-3 or TRBV12-4 and TRBJ2-1; the D gene could be TRBD1 or TRBD2 (5 bases each). The sequenced sample was axillary lymph node tissue. CDR3 residues: CASSRDQQDEQFF. DNA of the CDR3: TGTGCCAGCAGTCGGGACCAGCAGGATGAGCAGTTCTTC.